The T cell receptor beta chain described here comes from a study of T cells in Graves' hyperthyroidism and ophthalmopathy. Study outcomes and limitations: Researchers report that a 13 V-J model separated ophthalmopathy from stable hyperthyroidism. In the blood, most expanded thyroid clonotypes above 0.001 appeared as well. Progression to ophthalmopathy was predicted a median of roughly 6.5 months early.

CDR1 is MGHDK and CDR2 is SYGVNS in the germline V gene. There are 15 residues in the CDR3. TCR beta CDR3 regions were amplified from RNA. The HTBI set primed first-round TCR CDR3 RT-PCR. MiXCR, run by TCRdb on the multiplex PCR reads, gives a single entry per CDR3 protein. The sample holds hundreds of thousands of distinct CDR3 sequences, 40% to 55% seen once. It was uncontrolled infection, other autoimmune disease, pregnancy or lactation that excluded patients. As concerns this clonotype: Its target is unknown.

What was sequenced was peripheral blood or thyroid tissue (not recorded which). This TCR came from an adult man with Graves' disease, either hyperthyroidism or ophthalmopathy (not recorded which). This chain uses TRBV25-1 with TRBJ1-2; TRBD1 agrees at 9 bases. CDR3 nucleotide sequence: TGTGCTAGAGCCGCCTTGGACAGGGGAGGCTATGGCTACACCTTC. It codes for CARAALDRGGYGYTF.